This TCR beta chain was captured by sequencing in a study of blood T cell repertoires in COVID-19. Overall study: COVID-19 samples from acute and convalescent phases originated in the United States, Italy and Spain. PBMCs, B-cell-depleted T cells, or T cells were the source of the cDNA or gDNA that made up the material.

The CDR3 runs 17 residues. In germline, CDR1 is SEHNR, CDR2 FQNEAQ (reference sequence). Trimming pared 4 bases from V and 4 bases from J, leaving 20 bases between. In the authors' methods: Amplification of reference gene primers provided the estimated nucleated cell counts. Measured with immunoSEQ multiplex PCR; TCRdb has only the in-frame clones, and not every one. V and J calls and clone size are those listed in that table; D and trimming were worked out from the DNA. The table has about 99,000 clones, over 65% seen once. The receptor was derived from a man aged 60-69 years with acute or convalescent COVID-19. The rearrangement uses TRBV7-9 and TRBJ2-1; tentative D call: TRBD1 (6 bases). Sequencing was carried out using peripheral blood. This chain's CDR3 is CASSSAFGAGEYNEQFF. The CDR3 DNA reads TGTGCCAGCAGCTCCGCGTTTGGGGCAGGGGAGTACAATGAGCAGTTCTTC.